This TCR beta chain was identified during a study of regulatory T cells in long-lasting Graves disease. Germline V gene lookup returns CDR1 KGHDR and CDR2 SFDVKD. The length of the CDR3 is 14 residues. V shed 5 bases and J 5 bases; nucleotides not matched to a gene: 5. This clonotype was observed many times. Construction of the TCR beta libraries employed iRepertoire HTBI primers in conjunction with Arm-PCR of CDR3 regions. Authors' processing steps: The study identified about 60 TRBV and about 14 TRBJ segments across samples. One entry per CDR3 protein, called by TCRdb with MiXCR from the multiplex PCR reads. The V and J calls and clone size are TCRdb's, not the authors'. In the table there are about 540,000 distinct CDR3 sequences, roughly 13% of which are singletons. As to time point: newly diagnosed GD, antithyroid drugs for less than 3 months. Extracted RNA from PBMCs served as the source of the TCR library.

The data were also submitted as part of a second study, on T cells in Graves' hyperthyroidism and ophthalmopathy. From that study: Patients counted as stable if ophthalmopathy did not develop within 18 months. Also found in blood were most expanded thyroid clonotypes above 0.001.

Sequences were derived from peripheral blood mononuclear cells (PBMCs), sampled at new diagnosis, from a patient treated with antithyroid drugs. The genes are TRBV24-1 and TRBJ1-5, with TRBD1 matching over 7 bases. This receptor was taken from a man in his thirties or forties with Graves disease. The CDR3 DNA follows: TGTGCCACCAGTGGACAGGGTTACGATCAGCCCCAGCATTTT. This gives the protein CATSGQGYDQPQHF.